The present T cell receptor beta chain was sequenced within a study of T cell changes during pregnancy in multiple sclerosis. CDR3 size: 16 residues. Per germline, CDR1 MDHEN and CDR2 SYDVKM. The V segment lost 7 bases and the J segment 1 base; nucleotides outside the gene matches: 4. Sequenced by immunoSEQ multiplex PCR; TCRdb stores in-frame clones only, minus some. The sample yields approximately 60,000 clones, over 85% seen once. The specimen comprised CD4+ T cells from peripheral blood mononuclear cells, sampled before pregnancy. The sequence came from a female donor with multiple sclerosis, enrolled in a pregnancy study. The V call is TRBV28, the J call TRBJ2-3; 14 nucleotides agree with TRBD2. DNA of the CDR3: TGTGCCAGCATTCCGGGACTAGCGGGGGGCACAGATACGCAGTATTTT. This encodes CASIPGLAGGTDTQYF.